These 31 T cell receptor beta chains originate from one sample sequenced in a study of cytomegalovirus exposure and HLA in healthy donors. PCR was performed using 60 Vbeta and 13 Jbeta primers. TCRdb keeps only in-frame clones here, not all; method: immunoSEQ multiplex PCR. The sample shows 110,000 to 150,000 clones, and 0.75% to 1% sits with its ten largest clones. Source material: PBMCs. The receptors were gathered from a male donor in good health and CMV-seronegative.

V gene TRBV27 combines with J gene TRBJ2-1; the D is unclear. Looked up from germline, CDR1 is MNHEY and CDR2 is SMNVEV (reference sequence). Trimming shortened V by 3 bases and J by 4 bases, and 16 bases separated the two germline ends. This CDR3 is built from 16 residues. CDR3 sequence reads: CASSFWSPGGYNEQFF. The CDR3 coding sequence is TGTGCCAGCAGTTTTTGGTCCCCCGGCGGTTACAATGAGCAGTTCTTC.

The rearrangement links TRBV7-9 to TRBJ2-1; 8 nucleotides align to TRBD2. This CDR3 region has 13 residues. The junction had 7 bases not matched to a gene; V was cut back by 7 bases and J by 8 bases. Germline CDR1 reads SEHNR; CDR2 reads FQNEAQ (reference sequence). The CDR3 DNA follows: TGTGCCAGCAACAAGCGGGAGCGGGATGAGCAGTTCTTC. Residues: CASNKRERDEQFF.

The V gene is TRBV27, the J gene TRBJ2-7, with a possible D match to TRBD1 (6 bases). CDR1 is MNHEY and CDR2 is SMNVEV in the germline V gene (reference sequence). This CDR3 is built from 15 residues. The germline V and J ends were trimmed by 6 bases and 0 bases, with 15 bases remaining between them. This chain's CDR3 is CASRLGAPLSYEQYF. DNA for the CDR3: TGTGCCAGCAGGTTGGGGGCCCCTCTCTCCTACGAGCAGTACTTC.

The J gene is TRBJ2-5, the V gene TRBV5-4; tentative D call: TRBD2 (7 bases). The CDR3 covers 16 residues. Germline CDR1 is SGHNT and CDR2 is YYREEE (reference sequence). Trimming left V 0 bases short and J 5 bases short, with 17 bases between. The CDR3 sequence: CASSLAGGRYAETQYF. The DNA of the CDR3 is TGTGCCAGCAGCTTGGCCGGGGGGCGGTATGCGGAGACCCAGTACTTC. The whole variable domain, filled in from reference TRBV5-4 and TRBJ2-5, reads ETGVTQSPTHLIKTRGQQVTLRCSSQSGHNTVSWYQQALGQGPQFIFQYYREEENGRGNFPPRFSGLQFPNYSSELNVNALELDDSALYLCASSLAGGRYAETQYFGPGTRLLVL.

DNA for the CDR3: TGTGCCTGGAGTCCAGGGACAGATACGCAGTATTTT. Translating it yields CAWSPGTDTQYF. The genes are TRBV30 and TRBJ2-3, with D perhaps TRBD1 (5 bases). The V and J ends lost 2 bases and 3 bases respectively, with 6 bases between them. This CDR3 is built from 12 residues. Germline CDR1 and CDR2: GTSNPN and SVGIG (reference sequence).

This chain uses TRBV30 with TRBJ1-1; weak D call: TRBD1 (6 bases). In germline, CDR1 is GTSNPN, CDR2 SVGIG (reference sequence). Trimming removed 5 bases at V and 7 bases at J, with 14 bases between. CDR3 length: 12 residues. The chain's CDR3 is CAWEGERIEAFF. The CDR3 DNA follows: TGTGCCTGGGAGGGGGAAAGGATTGAAGCTTTCTTT.

The chain joins TRBV14 to TRBJ2-3; tentatively, D is TRBD1 (5 bases). CDR3 length equals 15 residues. The ends were cut back, 4 bases at V and 6 bases at J, with 17 bases in the middle. Looked up from germline, CDR1 is SGHDN and CDR2 is FVKESK. This CDR3 reads CASSPSLGQGDTQYF. Written as DNA, the CDR3 is TGTGCCAGCAGCCCCTCCCTGGGGCAAGGGGATACGCAGTATTTT.

The chain couples TRBV5-1 to TRBJ1-1, with D tentatively TRBD1 (6 bases). The CDR3 sequence is 15 residues long. V lost 3 bases, J lost 2 bases, and 14 bases lay in between. Germline V gene sequence: CDR1 SGHRS, CDR2 YFSETQ. The CDR3 spells CASSSPAGVNTEAFF. CDR3 coding DNA: TGCGCCAGCAGCTCACCAGCAGGGGTTAACACTGAAGCTTTCTTT.

The chain has TRBV5-1 and TRBJ2-5; 8 bases fit TRBD2. There are 16 residues in the CDR3. Looked up from germline, CDR1 is SGHRS and CDR2 is YFSETQ. Germline trimming cut 2 bases from V and 2 bases from J; bases unmatched to any gene: 8. The CDR3 loop reads CASSFYASGRQETQYF. The CDR3 bases are TGCGCCAGCAGCTTTTACGCTAGCGGGCGACAAGAGACCCAGTACTTC.

The gene calls are TRBV29-1 and TRBJ2-7, with 7 bases lining up with TRBD2. V shed 6 bases and J 5 bases; nucleotides not matched to a gene: 10. The CDR3 loop spans 13 amino acids. The germline V gene has CDR1 SQVTM and CDR2 ANQGSEA. The CDR3 DNA is TGCAGCGTGTCGGGGGAGGGACGGCACGAGCAGTACTTC. Protein sequence: CSVSGEGRHEQYF.

This chain joins TRBV27 and TRBJ1-2, with TRBD1 as a possible D gene (6 bases). Germline CDR1 reads MNHEY; CDR2 reads SMNVEV (reference sequence). CDR3 size: 15 residues. Trimming shortened V by 8 bases and J by 2 bases, and 18 bases separated the two germline ends. The CDR3 DNA reads TGTGCCAGCTTTGGACAGCAGCCCTCCAACTATGGCTACACCTTC. Translation gives CASFGQQPSNYGYTF.

This rearrangement joins TRBV18 to TRBJ1-2, with 8 bases fitting TRBD1. The CDR3 is made up of 15 amino acids. V was pared by 5 bases and J by 5 bases, with 10 bases of the junction left unmatched. Germline V gene data show CDR1 as KGHSH and CDR2 as LQKENI. Written as DNA, the CDR3 is TGTGCCAGCTCAAGAAAGGACGGACAGGGATATGGCTACACCTTC. Protein sequence: CASSRKDGQGYGYTF.

The chain recombines TRBV5-1 with TRBJ1-1; TRBD1 agrees at 9 bases. There are 12 residues in the CDR3. The ends lost 5 bases at V and 7 bases at J; junction bases unmatched: 3. Germline V gene lookup returns CDR1 SGHRS and CDR2 YFSETQ. The CDR3 here is CASSYRGREAFF. CDR3 in DNA: TGCGCCAGCAGTTACAGGGGGCGTGAAGCTTTCTTT.

The chain uses TRBV18 and TRBJ2-2, with TRBD2 matching 12 bases. The germline CDR1 and CDR2 sequences are KGHSH and LQKENI. V lost 6 bases to trimming and J lost 9 bases; unmatched junction nucleotides: 5. The CDR3 is 14 residues long. CDR3 coding DNA: TGTGCCAGCTCGCCCGGACTAGCGGGAAGGGAGCTGTTTTTT. It yields the protein CASSPGLAGRELFF.

The V call is TRBV6-5, the J call TRBJ2-7; 10 bases match TRBD2. The CDR3 has 14 amino acids. Looked up from germline, CDR1 is MNHEY and CDR2 is SVGAGI. Trimming removed 8 bases from V and 5 bases from J; junction bases left unmatched: 9. CDR3 DNA: TGTGCCAGCGGACCTTTAGCGGGAGGCCACGAGCAGTACTTC. Amino acid sequence: CASGPLAGGHEQYF.

The chain combines TRBV5-6 with TRBJ1-3; 7 nucleotides match TRBD1. CDR1 and CDR2 from the germline V gene are SGHDT and YYEEEE. The CDR3 consists of 16 residues. V dropped 2 bases and J dropped 2; count of bases not matched to a gene: 7. Here the CDR3 DNA reads TGTGCCAGCAGCTTCGGGACAGCCACGACTGGAAACACCATATATTTT. As protein: CASSFGTATTGNTIYF.

The CDR3 loop reads CASSFLEGRNFGEQYF. In nucleotides, the CDR3 is TGTGCCAGCAGCTTTTTGGAGGGACGGAATTTTGGTGAGCAGTACTTC. The chain has TRBV5-6 and TRBJ2-7; tentatively, D is TRBD2 (6 bases). Germline V gene data show CDR1 as SGHDT and CDR2 as YYEEEE. Trimming pared 2 bases from V and 7 bases from J, leaving 22 bases between. CDR3 length equals 16 residues.

V is TRBV30 and J is TRBJ2-7; weak D call: TRBD1 (5 bases). The CDR3 runs 15 residues. V was cut by 5 bases and J by 2 bases, with 19 bases left in between. CDR1 and CDR2 (germline): GTSNPN, SVGIG (reference sequence). CDR3 sequence (DNA): TGTGCCTGGGACAGACTTTCATCCTCCACCTACGAGCAGTACTTC. Its translation is CAWDRLSSSTYEQYF.

The chain employs TRBV25-1 and TRBJ1-2; a possible D gene is TRBD1 (5 bases). The CDR3 length is 15 residues. Between the trimmed V and J ends, which lost 2 bases and 4 bases, there was a span of 14 bases. Germline assignment: CDR1 MGHDK and CDR2 SYGVNS. Here the CDR3 reads CASSERVGRVYGYTF. The DNA of the CDR3 is TGTGCCAGCAGTGAAAGGGTCGGCAGGGTCTATGGCTACACCTTC.

CDR3 nucleotides: TGTGCCACCAGCAGCCTTACAGGGGGGAGCAATGAAAAACTGTTTTTT. Protein sequence: CATSSLTGGSNEKLFF. The chain uses TRBV15 and TRBJ1-4; TRBD1 aligns across 8 bases. With V trimmed by 3 bases and J by 5 bases, 8 bases remained unmatched. Germline values: CDR1 LNHNV, CDR2 YYDKDF (reference sequence). The CDR3 consists of 16 residues. Complete variable domain (other parts from reference TRBV15 and TRBJ1-4): DAMVIQNPRYQVTQFGKPVTLSCSQTLNHNVMYWYQQKSSQAPKLLFHYYDKDFNNEADTPDNFQSRRPNTSFCFLDIRSPGLGDTAMYLCATSSLTGGSNEKLFFGSGTQLSVL.

J is TRBJ1-5 and V is TRBV19; D is uncertain. V gave up 8 bases and J gave up 0 bases, with 8 bases separating them. Looked up from germline, CDR1 is LNHDA and CDR2 is SQIVND (reference sequence). This CDR3 is built from 13 residues. CDR3 DNA sequence: TGTGCCAGTCGGTTGTATAGCAATCAGCCCCAGCATTTT. Translation gives CASRLYSNQPQHF.

The CDR3 loop is CASSEGQGRYEQYF. DNA for the CDR3: TGTGCCAGCAGCGAGGGACAGGGGAGGTACGAGCAGTACTTC. The genes are TRBV9 and TRBJ2-7; 10 nucleotides line up with TRBD1. Per the germline V gene, CDR1 is SGDLS and CDR2 is YYNGEE. V shed 3 bases, J shed 4 bases, and the junction held 4 bases outside the gene matches. The CDR3 is 14 amino acids.

The chain recombines TRBV6-1 with TRBJ1-2, with D maybe TRBD1 (5 bases). The germline gives CDR1 MNHNS, CDR2 SASEGT. This CDR3 comprises 13 residues. V was cut by 10 bases and J by 0 bases, with 12 bases left in between. DNA for the CDR3: TGTGCCACCGGAGGGGCAACTAACTATGGCTACACCTTC. Translation: CATGGATNYGYTF.

The chain is built from TRBV16 and TRBJ1-1, with 7 bases that match TRBD1. The germline gives CDR1 KGHSY, CDR2 FQNENV. The trim removed 5 bases at V and 3 bases at J, leaving 6 bases unmatched. The CDR3 consists of 14 residues. CDR3 DNA sequence: TGTGCCAGCAGCATAAGACAGGGAGACACTGAAGCTTTCTTT. Translated: CASSIRQGDTEAFF.

V gene TRBV19 combines with J gene TRBJ2-2; 8 bases agree with TRBD2. The J segment lost 1 base and the V segment lost 4 bases, leaving 5 bases of the junction unmatched. The CDR3 loop spans 16 amino acids. In germline, CDR1 is LNHDA, CDR2 SQIVND (reference sequence). The CDR3 spells CASSNLAGRNTGELFF. The CDR3, as DNA: TGTGCCAGTAGTAATTTAGCGGGACGGAACACCGGGGAGCTGTTTTTT.

The chain has TRBV30 and TRBJ2-6, with TRBD2 matching 7 bases. The CDR3 spans 14 residues. Trimming at V came to 3 bases and at J to 2 bases, leaving 1 base not matched to a gene. Per germline, CDR1 GTSNPN and CDR2 SVGIG (reference sequence). CDR3 amino acids: CAWRGGTGANVLTF. The CDR3, as DNA: TGTGCCTGGAGGGGAGGGACTGGGGCCAACGTCCTGACTTTC.

The rearrangement uses TRBV19 and TRBJ1-5; possibly TRBD1 for D (6 bases). This CDR3 is built from 14 residues. CDR1 is LNHDA and CDR2 is SQIVND in the germline V gene (reference sequence). The germline V and J ends were trimmed by 11 bases and 2 bases, with 16 bases remaining between them. As DNA, the CDR3 is TGTGCCGGGGGGGGCGGGTCGGGCAATCAGCCCCAGCATTTT. It translates to CAGGGGSGNQPQHF.

The chain joins TRBV7-2 to TRBJ2-7; 8 bases are a match to TRBD2. Trimming removed 5 bases from V and 3 bases from J; junction bases left unmatched: 6. Germline CDR1 reads SGHTA; CDR2 reads FQGNSA. The CDR3 consists of 14 residues. CDR3 protein: CASSPRLANYEQYF. CDR3 DNA sequence: TGTGCCAGCAGCCCTCGACTAGCGAACTACGAGCAGTACTTC.

This sequence joins TRBV27 and TRBJ2-2; maybe TRBD2 (5 bases). Germline-derived CDR1 and CDR2 are MNHEY and SMNVEV (reference sequence). The length of the CDR3 is 13 residues. V was cut by 6 bases and J by 4 bases, with 9 bases left in between. In DNA, the CDR3 is TGTGCCAGCAGACTAGTTCCCACCGGGGAGCTGTTTTTT. Translated: CASRLVPTGELFF.

V is TRBV4-2 and J is TRBJ2-7, with D tentatively TRBD1 (6 bases). V gave up 0 bases and J gave up 5 bases, with 14 bases separating them. Looked up from germline, CDR1 is LGHNA and CDR2 is YNFKEQ. This CDR3 spans 15 amino acids. CDR3 coding DNA: TGTGCCAGCAGCCAAGATGTACAGGGTAGGAACGAGCAGTACTTC. Amino acids: CASSQDVQGRNEQYF.

The chain combines TRBV5-1 with TRBJ2-7, with a weak D call TRBD2 (6 bases). The CDR3 is 15 amino acids. CDR1 SGHRS and CDR2 YFSETQ come from the germline V gene. V shed 0 bases and J shed 4 bases, with 14 bases lying between them. CDR3 in amino acids: CASSLDRTGTYEQYF. Written as DNA, the CDR3 is TGCGCCAGCAGCTTGGACAGGACGGGGACTTACGAGCAGTACTTC.